Listed below are T cell receptor beta chains from one sample, sequenced in a study of blood T cell repertoires in COVID-19. Measured with immunoSEQ multiplex PCR; TCRdb has only the in-frame clones, and not every one. Among approximately 100,000 clones listed, under 85% were seen once. The source material was peripheral blood. The receptors shown here come from a woman aged 55 to 70 with acute or convalescent COVID-19. CDR3s include the opening cysteine and the closing phenylalanine or tryptophan. A D gene is named only where the DNA matches it firmly. Not all rows give a size; the values are once, few, many and, for expanded clones, a class.

TGTGCCAGTAGTATAGATCAGGCCGGTTTGGCTCTTACTGAAGCTTTCTTT CASSIDQAGLALTEAFF TRBJ1-1 - TRBV19 -
TGTGCCAGTAGTCAACAGGGTACCTCTGGAAACACCATATATTTT CASSQQGTSGNTIYF TRBJ1-3 many TRBV19 -
TGTGCCAGCAGCCCGGGACAGGGACGGGATGAAAAACTGTTTTTT CASSPGQGRDEKLFF TRBJ1-4 - TRBV7-9 TRBD1
TGCGCCAGCAGCCGCCCCGACGGCGGTCGTGAAAAACTGTTTTTT CASSRPDGGREKLFF TRBJ1-4 once TRBV4-1 -
TGTGCCAGCAGCGCTCTGCAGGGGACCGGGGAGCTGTTTTTT CASSALQGTGELFF TRBJ2-2 - TRBV9 -
TGCGCCAGCAGCTCCTCGGGAGAGACCCAGTACTTC CASSSSGETQYF TRBJ2-5 - TRBV5-1 -
TGCGCCAGCAGCGACCTGAGGCGGAGTAGTGAAAAACTGTTTTTT CASSDLRRSSEKLFF TRBJ1-4 - TRBV10-2 -
TGTGCCAGCAGCGCCCGGGGGGAGGTTGGCTACACCTTC CASSARGEVGYTF TRBJ1-2 - TRBV6-5 -
TGTGCCAGCAGGCCTCCCCAGGGGGCGGGTGAAGCTTTCTTT CASRPPQGAGEAFF TRBJ1-1 - TRBV2 TRBD1
TGTGCCAGCAGCTTAGAATCGTACTCTGGAAACACCATATATTTT CASSLESYSGNTIYF TRBJ1-3 - TRBV7-9 -
TGTGCCTCCTTTACCGGCCGGGGGTATGGCTACACCTTC CASFTGRGYGYTF TRBJ1-2 - TRBV5-6 -
TGTGCCAGTAGCTTGCAGGGGTCCTACGAGCAGTACTTC CASSLQGSYEQYF TRBJ2-7 few TRBV19 -
TGTGCCAGCAGCTTCAAAAGGGGACTTCTGAACACTGAAGCTTTCTTT CASSFKRGLLNTEAFF TRBJ1-1 - TRBV7-8 -
TGTGCCAGCTCACCGTCTGTCCAAGAGACCCAGTACTTC CASSPSVQETQYF TRBJ2-5 - TRBV18 -
TGTGCCAGCAGCCAGAAGCAGGGGAAGAACTATGGCTACACCTTC CASSQKQGKNYGYTF TRBJ1-2 - TRBV11-2 -
TGTGCCAGCTCACCACCGCGTTCCCCGTTTGTTGCTTTCTTT CASSPPRSPFVAFF TRBJ1-1 - TRBV18 -
TGTGCCACCAGTGGTTGGGACAGGGTACTTCAAGAGACCCAGTACTTC CATSGWDRVLQETQYF TRBJ2-5 - TRBV24-1 TRBD1
TGTGCCAGCAGCCTCATGCCTCAGGGTTTGGATGGCTACACCTTC CASSLMPQGLDGYTF TRBJ1-2 - TRBV4-2 -
TGTGCCAGCAGTCCCGGGACAGGGTACGAGCAGTACTTC CASSPGTGYEQYF TRBJ2-7 many TRBV12-3/TRBV12-4 TRBD1
TGTGCCAGCAGTGGAGGGTCGCGGGGGAGCTACGAGCAGTACTTC CASSGGSRGSYEQYF TRBJ2-7 - TRBV25-1 TRBD2
TGTGCCATCAGTGGGGAGCCTAACTATGGCTACACCTTC CAISGEPNYGYTF TRBJ1-2 - TRBV10-3 -
TGCGCCAGCAGCCTCTCAGGTAGCTCCTACGAGCAGTACTTC CASSLSGSSYEQYF TRBJ2-7 few TRBV5-1 -
TGTGCCAGCAGCCCGGGACTAGCGGGATCTGGCGCAGATACGCAGTATTTT CASSPGLAGSGADTQYF TRBJ2-3 - TRBV7-3 TRBD2
TGTGCCAGTAGTATAGGAGGCTACCGTGAGCTGTTTTTT CASSIGGYRELFF TRBJ2-2 - TRBV19 -
TGTGCCAGCAGCCTACTAGCGGGAGGGCCGAGTGAGCAGTTCTTC CASSLLAGGPSEQFF TRBJ2-1 - TRBV11-1 TRBD2
TGTGCCAGCACCCCTTACTACACCGGGGAGCTGTTTTTT CASTPYYTGELFF TRBJ2-2 - TRBV5-6 -
TGTGCCAGCAGCCCCGGGGGGGCGGCAGGGGAGACCCAGTACTTC CASSPGGAAGETQYF TRBJ2-5 - TRBV4-2 TRBD2
TGTGCCAGCTCACCGTTCCGGGGTGGGCTAGGCTACGAGCAGTACTTC CASSPFRGGLGYEQYF TRBJ2-7 once TRBV18 -
TGTGCCAGCAGCGTGGGGCGGGGAACCGGGGAGCTGTTTTTT CASSVGRGTGELFF TRBJ2-2 - TRBV9 -
TGTGCCAGCAGGACGGAAGACAATAACTATGGCTACACCTTC CASRTEDNNYGYTF TRBJ1-2 - TRBV2 -
TGCGCCAGCAGCCCGGCGATCGCGGGGCCGAATGAGCAGTTCTTC CASSPAIAGPNEQFF TRBJ2-1 - TRBV5-1 -
TGTGCCAGCAGTTACTCGGGACAGGGTAACACTGAAGCTTTCTTT CASSYSGQGNTEAFF TRBJ1-1 - TRBV6-5 TRBD1
TGCAGCGTGGGGACAGTGAACACCGGGGAGCTGTTTTTT CSVGTVNTGELFF TRBJ2-2 - TRBV29-1 TRBD1
TGTGCCAGCAGGGCACTAGCGGGAGGAGTCGGGGAGCTGTTTTTT CASRALAGGVGELFF TRBJ2-2 - TRBV2 TRBD2
TGTGCCAGCAGCCCGATATCTAGCGGGTTCTCCTACAATGAGCAGTTCTTC CASSPISSGFSYNEQFF TRBJ2-1 few TRBV4-2 TRBD2
TGTGCCAGCAGCTTGGAGGGGACAGGGGGGACCGGGGAGCTGTTTTTT CASSLEGTGGTGELFF TRBJ2-2 - TRBV5-6 TRBD1
TGTGCCAGCAGCTTAGTTAGGGGCCAGAACACTGAAGCTTTCTTT CASSLVRGQNTEAFF TRBJ1-1 - TRBV7-8 -
TGTGCCACCAGCAGAGATCTGGAGGGAGCGGGCACCGGGGAGCTGTTTTTT CATSRDLEGAGTGELFF TRBJ2-2 - TRBV15 -
TGTGCCAGCAGTTGGGCTACGCAGTATTTT CASSWATQYF TRBJ2-3 once TRBV6-5 -
TGTGCCAGTAGTACACAGGTGGCTGGAAACACCATATATTTT CASSTQVAGNTIYF TRBJ1-3 - TRBV19 -
TGTGCCAGCAGCTCCCGGACAGGGGACTATGGCTACACCTTC CASSSRTGDYGYTF TRBJ1-2 - TRBV7-9 TRBD1
TGTGCCAGCAGGCACGGGACAGGGCGAATTAGCTACACCTTC CASRHGTGRISYTF TRBJ1-2 - TRBV5-4 TRBD1
TGTGCCAGCAGCTCCATCCCATACAGGGGTCCAGGGGGCGAAGAGACCCAGTACTTC CASSSIPYRGPGGEETQYF TRBJ2-5 - TRBV7-3 TRBD1
TGTGCCAGCAGCTTCAATGGGGGGTCGAACACCGGGGAGCTGTTTTTT CASSFNGGSNTGELFF TRBJ2-2 - TRBV7-2 -
TGTGCCAGCAGTTTAGCAGTACCCTTTACTAACTATGGCTACACCTTC CASSLAVPFTNYGYTF TRBJ1-2 - TRBV27 -
TGTGCCAGCAGCGTATACAGGTCCTATAATTCACCCCTCCACTTT CASSVYRSYNSPLHF TRBJ1-6 - TRBV3-1/TRBV3-2 -
TGCGCCAGCAGCCCGGGACAGCCTAACAATGAGCAGTTCTTC CASSPGQPNNEQFF TRBJ2-1 - TRBV5-1 TRBD1
TGTGCCAGCAGCGTAGGCCAGGAAGGTCAGCCCCAGCATTTT CASSVGQEGQPQHF TRBJ1-5 - TRBV9 -
TGCGCCAGCAGCTCCGACAGGGGCACTGAAGCTTTCTTT CASSSDRGTEAFF TRBJ1-1 - TRBV5-1 TRBD1